A selection of T cell receptor beta chains follows, all from one sample in a study of blood T cell repertoires in COVID-19. Clones were read by immunoSEQ multiplex PCR, and TCRdb kept only the in-frame ones, dropping some. This repertoire shows a few hundred thousand clones, 80% found once; its top ten account for roughly 13%. Sequencing input: peripheral blood. These receptor sequences come from a human donor in a cohort sampled during active COVID-19. CDR3s leave out the opening cysteine and the closing phenylalanine or tryptophan. Size tells how often a clone was seen (once, few, many) or the class of an expanded clone, and some rows leave it out.

j_call | clone_size | v_call | cdr3_aa
TRBJ1-2 | - | TRBV19 | ASSISIQTDGYT
TRBJ1-4 | few | TRBV6-6 | ASSIGQGYNEKLF
TRBJ2-6 | - | TRBV19 | ASSIDPPGTEPSGANVLT
TRBJ2-7 | - | TRBV12-3/TRBV12-4 | ASSRYSYEQY
TRBJ2-1 | few | TRBV19 | ASSIPTSGGNNEQF
TRBJ2-5 | - | TRBV15 | ATSRDRETQETQY
TRBJ2-7 | - | TRBV7-2 | ASSLQLTAGAYEQY
TRBJ2-7 | - | TRBV5-4 | ASSLSGGGVYPEQY
TRBJ2-7 | - | TRBV7-9 | ASSPGTGSYEQY
TRBJ2-3 | - | TRBV4-2 | ASSQHPRGSPLEDTQY
TRBJ2-3 | - | TRBV27 | ASSIGTGWGTDTQY
TRBJ1-2 | once | TRBV19 | ASSPQSYEGYGYT
TRBJ2-5 | - | TRBV28 | ASSSHRVQAKETQY
TRBJ2-1 | - | TRBV28 | ASSLPLGGSAYNEQF
TRBJ2-1 | few | TRBV19 | ASSMSLSSYNEQF
TRBJ2-2 | - | TRBV5-1 | ASSLGQGAIGELF
TRBJ1-5 | - | TRBV4-2 | ASSRDREDQPQH
TRBJ1-2 | - | TRBV7-2 | ASSPQLGLEGYT
TRBJ2-2 | - | TRBV4-3 | ASSPTGAATGELF
TRBJ2-3 | - | TRBV5-1 | ASSPGLAGGTDTQY
TRBJ2-6 | few | TRBV7-9 | ASSPPGQGTGANVLT
TRBJ1-4 | - | TRBV7-9 | ASSSGNRGRIGNEKLF
TRBJ1-1 | few | TRBV2 | ASSPQAPWDTEAF
TRBJ1-5 | - | TRBV6-1 | ASSETGYNQPQH
TRBJ1-4 | few | TRBV9 | ASSAEALDEKLF
TRBJ2-2 | few | TRBV6-1 | ASSEPGKNTGELF
TRBJ2-7 | - | TRBV28 | ASSFRQGTEQY
TRBJ2-7 | few | TRBV5-6 | ASSFAGIEQY
TRBJ1-2 | - | TRBV19 | ASRVQGTYGYT
TRBJ2-7 | - | TRBV7-2 | ASSLKGSSYEQY
TRBJ2-5 | - | TRBV7-6 | ASSFTEMETQY
TRBJ1-5 | - | TRBV28 | ASSPPGQGFQPQH
TRBJ2-1 | - | TRBV6-5 | ASTKTSRNEQF
TRBJ1-5 | - | TRBV28 | ATFRTGGRQPQH
TRBJ2-7 | once | TRBV4-2 | ASSPYVTPSYEQY
TRBJ2-3 | - | TRBV24-1 | ATSAGLTDTQY
TRBJ2-1 | - | TRBV9 | ASSVVGGEQF
TRBJ2-1 | - | TRBV11-2 | ASSPWGVAGGNEQF
TRBJ2-2 | - | TRBV7-7 | ASSPLAGRETGELF
TRBJ1-3 | - | TRBV15 | ATSRDLVAGNTIY
TRBJ2-7 | - | TRBV19 | ASRSARGAPSYEQY
TRBJ2-5 | once | TRBV29-1 | SVDGRPAETQY
TRBJ1-3 | - | TRBV15 | ATSRAGGYTIY
TRBJ2-7 | - | TRBV7-7 | ASSLEPQGYEQY
TRBJ2-5 | - | TRBV23-1 | ASSLAETQY
TRBJ2-5 | - | TRBV4-1 | ASSQDSHEETQY
TRBJ2-7 | - | TRBV12-3/TRBV12-4 | ASSLGDSGEQY
TRBJ2-1 | - | TRBV21-1 | ASSKIPSGSSYNEQF
TRBJ2-1 | - | TRBV28 | ASSFRNSGIYNEQF
TRBJ2-6 | - | TRBV5-5 | ASSWGQSSGANVLT
TRBJ2-5 | - | TRBV25-1 | ASSELRTGGPETQY
TRBJ1-1 | - | TRBV7-9 | ASSTTGPYTEAF